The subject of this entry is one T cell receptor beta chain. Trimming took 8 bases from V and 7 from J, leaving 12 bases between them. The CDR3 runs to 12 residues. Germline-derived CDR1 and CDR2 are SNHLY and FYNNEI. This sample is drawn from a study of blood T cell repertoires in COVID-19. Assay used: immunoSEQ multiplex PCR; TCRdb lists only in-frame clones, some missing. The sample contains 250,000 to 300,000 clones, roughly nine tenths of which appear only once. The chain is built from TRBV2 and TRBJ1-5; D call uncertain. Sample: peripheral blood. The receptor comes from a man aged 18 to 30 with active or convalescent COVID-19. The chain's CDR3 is CASDREGQPQHF. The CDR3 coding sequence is TGTGCCAGCGATCGTGAGGGACAGCCCCAGCATTTT.